This TCR beta chain was sequenced during a study of a mutant IDH1 vaccine in newly diagnosed glioma. Study overall: Most had both radiotherapy and temozolomide beforehand; others had only one.

The data were produced by immunoSEQ multiplex PCR, yet TCRdb's version contains in-frame clones alone and is incomplete. Among tens of thousands of clones, about 80% were seen once, and the ten largest hold roughly 19%. Sample time point: baseline, week 1 (first vaccination visit). This sample's treatment: pre-vaccination baseline after standard-of-care therapy. The CDR3 spans 12 residues. V lost 9 bases and J 2 bases, leaving 10 bases between the germline ends. Per the germline V gene, CDR1 is ENHRY and CDR2 is SYGVKD. This sequence joins TRBV10-3 and TRBJ1-2; no definite D call. The sequenced sample was PBMCs, obtained from a glioma patient treated with radiotherapy, temozolomide or both. This sequence originates from a young man with glioma. As DNA, the CDR3 is TGTGCCATTCGGGTACAGAACTATGGCTACACCTTC. It specifies CAIRVQNYGYTF.